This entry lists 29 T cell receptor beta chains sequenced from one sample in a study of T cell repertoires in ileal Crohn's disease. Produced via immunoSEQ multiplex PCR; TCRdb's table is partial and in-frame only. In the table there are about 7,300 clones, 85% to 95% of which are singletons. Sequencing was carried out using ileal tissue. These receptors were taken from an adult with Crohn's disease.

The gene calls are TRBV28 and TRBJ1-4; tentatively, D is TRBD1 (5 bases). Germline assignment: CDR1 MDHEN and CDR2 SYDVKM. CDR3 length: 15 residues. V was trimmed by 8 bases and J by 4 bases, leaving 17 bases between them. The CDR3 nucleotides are TGTGCCAGCTTGGCCCCGGAGGGGAATAATGAAAAACTGTTTTTT. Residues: CASLAPEGNNEKLFF.

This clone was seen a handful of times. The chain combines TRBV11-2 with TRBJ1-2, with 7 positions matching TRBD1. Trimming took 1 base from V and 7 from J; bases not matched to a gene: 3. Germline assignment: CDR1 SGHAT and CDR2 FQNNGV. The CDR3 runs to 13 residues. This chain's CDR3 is CASSLVQGTGYTF. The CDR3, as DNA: TGTGCCAGCAGCTTAGTACAGGGGACTGGCTACACCTTC.

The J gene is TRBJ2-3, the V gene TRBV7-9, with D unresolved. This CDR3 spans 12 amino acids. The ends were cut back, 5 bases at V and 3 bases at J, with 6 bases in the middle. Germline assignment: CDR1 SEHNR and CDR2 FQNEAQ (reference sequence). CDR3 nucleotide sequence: TGTGCCAGCAGCCCTATTACAGATACGCAGTATTTT. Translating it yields CASSPITDTQYF. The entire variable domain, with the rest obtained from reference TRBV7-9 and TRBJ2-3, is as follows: DTGVSQNPRHKITKRGQNVTFRCDPISEHNRLYWYRQTLGQGPEFLTYFQNEAQLEKSRLLSDRFSAERPKGSFSTLEIQRTEQGDSAMYLCASSPITDTQYFGPGTRLTVL.

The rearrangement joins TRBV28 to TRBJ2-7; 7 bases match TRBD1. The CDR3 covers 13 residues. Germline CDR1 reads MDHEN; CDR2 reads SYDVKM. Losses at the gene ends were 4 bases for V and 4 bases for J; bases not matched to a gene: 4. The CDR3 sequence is CASSYEQGYEQYF. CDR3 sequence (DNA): TGTGCCAGCAGTTATGAACAGGGGTACGAGCAGTACTTC. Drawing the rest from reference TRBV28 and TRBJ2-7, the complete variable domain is DVKVTQSSRYLVKRTGEKVFLECVQDMDHENMFWYRQDPGLGLRLIYFSYDVKMKEKGDIPEGYSVSREKKERFSLILESASTNQTSMYLCASSYEQGYEQYFGPGTRLTVT.

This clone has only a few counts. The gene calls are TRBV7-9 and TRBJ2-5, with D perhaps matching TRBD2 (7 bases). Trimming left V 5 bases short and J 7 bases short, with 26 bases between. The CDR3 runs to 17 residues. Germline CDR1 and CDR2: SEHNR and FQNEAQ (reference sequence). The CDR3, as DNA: TGTGCCAGCAGCCCGTGGGCCTGGGGGGGCATTAGGACGACCCAGTACTTC. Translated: CASSPWAWGGIRTTQYF.

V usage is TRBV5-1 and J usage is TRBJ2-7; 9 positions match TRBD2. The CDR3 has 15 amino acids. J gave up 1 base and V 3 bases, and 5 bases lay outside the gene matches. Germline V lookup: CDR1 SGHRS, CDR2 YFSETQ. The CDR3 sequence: CASSSTSGASYEQYF. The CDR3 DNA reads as TGCGCCAGCAGCTCGACTAGCGGAGCTTCCTACGAGCAGTACTTC.

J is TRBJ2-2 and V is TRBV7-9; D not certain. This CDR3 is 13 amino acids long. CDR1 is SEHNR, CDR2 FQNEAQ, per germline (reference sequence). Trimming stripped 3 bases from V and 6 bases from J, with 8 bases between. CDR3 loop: CASSFSRSGELFF. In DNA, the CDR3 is TGTGCCAGCAGCTTTTCCCGGTCCGGGGAGCTGTTTTTT.

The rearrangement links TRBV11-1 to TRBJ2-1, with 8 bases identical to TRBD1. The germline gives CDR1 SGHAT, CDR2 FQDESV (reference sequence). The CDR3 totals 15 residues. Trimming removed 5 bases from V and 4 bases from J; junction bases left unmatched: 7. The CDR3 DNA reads TGTGCCAGCAGCCTCGGGACAGGACAATACAATGAGCAGTTCTTC. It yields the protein CASSLGTGQYNEQFF.

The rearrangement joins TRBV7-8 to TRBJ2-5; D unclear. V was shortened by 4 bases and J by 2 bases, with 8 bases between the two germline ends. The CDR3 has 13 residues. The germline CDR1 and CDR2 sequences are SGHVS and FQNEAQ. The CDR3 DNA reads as TGTGCCAGCAGCTCCCTCCTGCAAGAGACCCAGTACTTC. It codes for CASSSLLQETQYF.

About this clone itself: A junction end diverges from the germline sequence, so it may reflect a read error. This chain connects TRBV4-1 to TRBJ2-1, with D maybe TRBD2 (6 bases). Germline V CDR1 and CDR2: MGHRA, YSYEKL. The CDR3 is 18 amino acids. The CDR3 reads CASSQDPQRLVRYSEQFF. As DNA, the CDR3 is TGCGCCAGCAGCCAAGATCCTCAACGACTAGTGCGCTACAGTGAGCAGTTCTTC.

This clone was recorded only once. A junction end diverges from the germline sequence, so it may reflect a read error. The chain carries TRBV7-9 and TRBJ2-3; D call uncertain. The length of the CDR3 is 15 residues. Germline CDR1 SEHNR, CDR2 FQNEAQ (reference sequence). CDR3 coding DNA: TGTGCCAGCAGAGAACTTGGCGACGGCACAGATACACAGTATTTT. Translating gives CASRELGDGTDTQYF.

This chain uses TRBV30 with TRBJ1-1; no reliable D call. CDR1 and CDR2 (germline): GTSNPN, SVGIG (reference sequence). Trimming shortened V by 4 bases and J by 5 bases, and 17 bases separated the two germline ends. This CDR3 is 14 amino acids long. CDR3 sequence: CAWTLTGRVTEAFF. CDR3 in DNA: TGTGCCTGGACCTTAACCGGGAGGGTTACTGAAGCTTTCTTT. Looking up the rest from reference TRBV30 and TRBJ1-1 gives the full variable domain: SQTIHQWPATLVQPVGSPLSLECTVEGTSNPNLYWYRQAAGRGLQLLFYSVGIGQISSEVPQNLSASRPQDRQFILSSKKLLLSDSGFYLCAWTLTGRVTEAFFGQGTRLTVV.

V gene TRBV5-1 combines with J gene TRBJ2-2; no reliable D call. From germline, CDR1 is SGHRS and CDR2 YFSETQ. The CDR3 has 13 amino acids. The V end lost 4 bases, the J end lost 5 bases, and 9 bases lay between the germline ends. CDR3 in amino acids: CASSAERTGELFF. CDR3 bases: TGCGCCAGCAGCGCGGAGAGGACCGGGGAGCTGTTTTTT.

CDR3 coding DNA: TGCGCCAGCAGACCGGGACAGGGAAAAGAGACCCAGTACTTC. It encodes CASRPGQGKETQYF. The gene calls are TRBV5-1 and TRBJ2-5; 9 nucleotides line up with TRBD1. The germline gives CDR1 SGHRS, CDR2 YFSETQ. The J segment lost 3 bases and the V segment lost 5 bases, leaving 5 bases of the junction unmatched. The CDR3 has 14 amino acids.

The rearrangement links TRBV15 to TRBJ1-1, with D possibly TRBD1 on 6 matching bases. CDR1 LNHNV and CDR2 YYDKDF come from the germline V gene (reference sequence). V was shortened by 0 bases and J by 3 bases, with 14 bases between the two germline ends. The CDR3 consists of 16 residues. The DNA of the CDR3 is TGTGCCACCAGCAGAGAAGGGGGGGCTAGGGACACTGAAGCTTTCTTT. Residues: CATSREGGARDTEAFF. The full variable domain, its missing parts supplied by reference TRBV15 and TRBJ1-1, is DAMVIQNPRYQVTQFGKPVTLSCSQTLNHNVMYWYQQKSSQAPKLLFHYYDKDFNNEADTPDNFQSRRPNTSFCFLDIRSPGLGDTAMYLCATSREGGARDTEAFFGQGTRLTVV.

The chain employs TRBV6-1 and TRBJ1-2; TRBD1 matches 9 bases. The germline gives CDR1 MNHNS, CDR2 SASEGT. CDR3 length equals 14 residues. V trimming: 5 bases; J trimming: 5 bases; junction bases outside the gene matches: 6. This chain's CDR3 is CASSTQGAGYGYTF. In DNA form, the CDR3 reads TGTGCCAGCAGTACACAGGGGGCAGGGTATGGCTACACCTTC.

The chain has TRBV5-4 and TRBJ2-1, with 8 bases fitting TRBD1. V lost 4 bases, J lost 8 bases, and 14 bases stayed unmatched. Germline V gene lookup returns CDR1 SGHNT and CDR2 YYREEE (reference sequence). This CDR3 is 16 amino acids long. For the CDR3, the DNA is TGTGCCAGCAGCCCCTCCGGACAGGGAAGAATTTATGAGCAGTTCTTC. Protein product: CASSPSGQGRIYEQFF.

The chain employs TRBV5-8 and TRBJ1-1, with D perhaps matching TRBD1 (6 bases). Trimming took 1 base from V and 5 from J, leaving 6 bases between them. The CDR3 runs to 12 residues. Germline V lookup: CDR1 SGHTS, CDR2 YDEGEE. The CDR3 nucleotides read TGTGCCAGCAGCTTGCAGGGGACTGAAGCTTTCTTT. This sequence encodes CASSLQGTEAFF. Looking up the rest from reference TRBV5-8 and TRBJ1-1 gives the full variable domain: EAGVTQSPTHLIKTRGQQATLRCSPISGHTSVYWYQQALGLGLQFLLWYDEGEERNRGNFPPRFSGRQFPNYSSELNVNALELEDSALYLCASSLQGTEAFFGQGTRLTVV.

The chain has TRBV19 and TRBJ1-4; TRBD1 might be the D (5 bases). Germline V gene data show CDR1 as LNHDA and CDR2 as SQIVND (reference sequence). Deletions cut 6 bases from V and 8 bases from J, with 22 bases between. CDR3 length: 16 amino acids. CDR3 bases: TGTGCCAGTAGATACTCCCCCCGGGGGGTAGACGAAAAACTGTTTTTT. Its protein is CASRYSPRGVDEKLFF.

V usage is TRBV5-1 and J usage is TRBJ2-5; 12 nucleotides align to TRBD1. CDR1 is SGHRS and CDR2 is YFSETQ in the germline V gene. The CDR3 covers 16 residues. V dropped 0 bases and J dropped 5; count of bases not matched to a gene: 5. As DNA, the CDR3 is TGCGCCAGCAGCTTGGGTGGGACAGGGGGCGAGGAGACCCAGTACTTC. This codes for CASSLGGTGGEETQYF.

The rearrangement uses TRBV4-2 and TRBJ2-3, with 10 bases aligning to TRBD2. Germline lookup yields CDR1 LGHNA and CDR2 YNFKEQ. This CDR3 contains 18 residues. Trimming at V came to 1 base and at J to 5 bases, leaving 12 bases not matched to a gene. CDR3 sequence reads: CASSQAPFPVAGGDTQYF. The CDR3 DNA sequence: TGTGCCAGCAGCCAAGCTCCTTTTCCTGTAGCGGGAGGAGATACGCAGTATTTT.

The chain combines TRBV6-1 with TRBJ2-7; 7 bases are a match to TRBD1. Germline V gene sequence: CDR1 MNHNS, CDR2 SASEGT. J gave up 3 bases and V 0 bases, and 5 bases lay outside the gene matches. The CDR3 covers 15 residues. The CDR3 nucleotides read TGTGCCAGCAGTGAAGCGCTTCAGGGGGTCTACGAGCAGTACTTC. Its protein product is CASSEALQGVYEQYF.

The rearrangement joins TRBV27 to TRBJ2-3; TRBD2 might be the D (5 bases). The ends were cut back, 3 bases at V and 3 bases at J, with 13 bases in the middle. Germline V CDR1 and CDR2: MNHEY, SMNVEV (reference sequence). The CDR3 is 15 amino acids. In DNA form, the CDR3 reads TGTGCCAGCAGTTTTGAGGGAAGGGTGACAGATACGCAGTATTTT. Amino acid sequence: CASSFEGRVTDTQYF.

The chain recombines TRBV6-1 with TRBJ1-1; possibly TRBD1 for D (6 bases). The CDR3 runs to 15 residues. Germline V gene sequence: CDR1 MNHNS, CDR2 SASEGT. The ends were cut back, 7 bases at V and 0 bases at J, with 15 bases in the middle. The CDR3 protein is CASTGGEFLNTEAFF. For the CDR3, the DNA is TGTGCCAGCACTGGGGGCGAGTTCTTGAACACTGAAGCTTTCTTT.

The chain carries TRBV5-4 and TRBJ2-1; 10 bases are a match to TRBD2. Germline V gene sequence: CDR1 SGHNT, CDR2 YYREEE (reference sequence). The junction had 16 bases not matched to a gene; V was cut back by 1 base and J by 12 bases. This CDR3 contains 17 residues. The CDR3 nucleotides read TGTGCCAGCAGCTTGTCGGGGCTAGCGGGAGATTCTTTCAGGCAGTTCTTC. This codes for CASSLSGLAGDSFRQFF.

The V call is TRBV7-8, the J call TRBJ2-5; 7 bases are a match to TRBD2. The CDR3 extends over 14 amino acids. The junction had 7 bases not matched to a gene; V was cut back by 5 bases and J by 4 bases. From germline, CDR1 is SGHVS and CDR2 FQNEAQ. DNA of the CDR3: TGTGCCAGCAGCCGGACTAGTATCATAGAGACCCAGTACTTC. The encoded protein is CASSRTSIIETQYF. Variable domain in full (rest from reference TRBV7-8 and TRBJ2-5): GAGVSQSPRYKVAKRGQDVALRCDPISGHVSLFWYQQALGQGPEFLTYFQNEAQLDKSGLPSDRFFAERPEGSVSTLKIQRTQQEDSAVYLCASSRTSIIETQYFGPGTRLLVL.

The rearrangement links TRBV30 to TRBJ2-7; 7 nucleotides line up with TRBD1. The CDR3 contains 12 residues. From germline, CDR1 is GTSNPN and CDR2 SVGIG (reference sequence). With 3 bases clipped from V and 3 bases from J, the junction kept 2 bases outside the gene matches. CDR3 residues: CAWSRDSYEQYF. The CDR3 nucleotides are TGTGCCTGGAGCCGGGACAGCTACGAGCAGTACTTC.

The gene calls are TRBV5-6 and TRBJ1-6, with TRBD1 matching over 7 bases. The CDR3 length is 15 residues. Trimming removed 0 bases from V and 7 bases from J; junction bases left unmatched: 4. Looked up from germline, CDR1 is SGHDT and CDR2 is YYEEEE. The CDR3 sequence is CASSLAAGGNSPLHF. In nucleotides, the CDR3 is TGTGCCAGCAGCTTGGCGGCAGGGGGGAATTCACCCCTCCACTTT.

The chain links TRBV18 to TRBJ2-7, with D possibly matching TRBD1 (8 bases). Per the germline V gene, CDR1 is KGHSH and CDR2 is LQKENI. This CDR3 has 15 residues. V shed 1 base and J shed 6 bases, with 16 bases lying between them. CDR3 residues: CASSPRTGRASEQYF. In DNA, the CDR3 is TGTGCCAGCTCACCACGGACAGGGAGGGCCTCCGAGCAGTACTTC.